The clone carrying this T cell receptor (beta chain) was picked up a small number of times. These data come from a study of identical twins. TCRdb processed the 5' RACE reads anew with MiXCR; each CDR3 protein has one entry. The table shows 700,000 or so distinct CDR3 sequences, with approximately 21% occurring only once. The CDR3 contains 18 residues. V shed 1 base, J shed 2 bases, and the junction held 10 bases outside the gene matches. Germline CDR1 is SGHRS and CDR2 is YFSETQ. This sample also belongs to another study, concerning T cells expressing NK-cell markers. This second study notes: In 5 or 6 donors, dominant NKG2C+ clonotypes were roughly 1.0-7.5% of CD8+ T cells.

Sequences were obtained from PBMCs. The genes are TRBV5-1 and TRBJ2-3; TRBD2 matches 10 bases. This clonotype was obtained from a woman between 18 and 30 years old in good health. CDR3: CASSLRLAGALLTDTQYF. The CDR3 DNA reads TGCGCCAGCAGCTTGCGGCTAGCGGGGGCCCTTCTCACAGATACGCAGTATTTT.